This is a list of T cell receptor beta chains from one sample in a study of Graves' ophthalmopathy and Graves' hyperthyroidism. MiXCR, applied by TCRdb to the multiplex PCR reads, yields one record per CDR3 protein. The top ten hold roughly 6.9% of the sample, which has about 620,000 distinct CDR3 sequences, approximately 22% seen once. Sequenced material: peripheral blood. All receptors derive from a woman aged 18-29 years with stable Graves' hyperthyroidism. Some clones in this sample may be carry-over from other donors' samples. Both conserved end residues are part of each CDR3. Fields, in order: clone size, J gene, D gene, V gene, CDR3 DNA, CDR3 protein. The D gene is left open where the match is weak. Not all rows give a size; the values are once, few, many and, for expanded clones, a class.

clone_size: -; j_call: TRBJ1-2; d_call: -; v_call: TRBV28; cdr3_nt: TGTGCCAGCAGATTGGGGATCTATGGCTACACCTTC; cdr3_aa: CASRLGIYGYTF
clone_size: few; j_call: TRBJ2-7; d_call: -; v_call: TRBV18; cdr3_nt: TGTGCCAGCTCACCACAAGTCGATACTAGGGAGCAGTACTTC; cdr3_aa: CASSPQVDTREQYF
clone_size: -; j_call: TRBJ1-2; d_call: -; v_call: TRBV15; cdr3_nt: TGTGCCACCAGCAGTAGACGGGATGGCTACACCTTC; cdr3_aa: CATSSRRDGYTF
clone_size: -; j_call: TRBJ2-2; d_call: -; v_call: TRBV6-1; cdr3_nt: TGTGCCAGCAGTGAGTTGTGGGACATAGCCACCGGGGAGCTGTTTTTT; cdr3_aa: CASSELWDIATGELFF
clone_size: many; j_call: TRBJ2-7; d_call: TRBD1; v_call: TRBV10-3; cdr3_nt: TGTGCCATCAGTCCGGGACAGGGGGACTACGAGCAGTACTTC; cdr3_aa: CAISPGQGDYEQYF
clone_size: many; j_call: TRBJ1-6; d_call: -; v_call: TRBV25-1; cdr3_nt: TGTGCCAGCAGGGCCGGGGAGTCTTCACCCCTCCACTTT; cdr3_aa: CASRAGESSPLHF
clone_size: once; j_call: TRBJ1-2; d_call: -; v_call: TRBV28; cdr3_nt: TGTGCCAGCAGTTCCGGCGTCAGCGGCTACACCTTC; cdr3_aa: CASSSGVSGYTF
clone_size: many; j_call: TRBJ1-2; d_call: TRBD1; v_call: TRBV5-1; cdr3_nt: TGCGCCAGCAGCACGGGGACAGGGTACTATGGCTACACCTTC; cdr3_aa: CASSTGTGYYGYTF
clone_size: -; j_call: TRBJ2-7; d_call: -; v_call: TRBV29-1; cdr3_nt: TGCAGCGTTGAACTCCGACGGAGCGGAGGGCAGTACTTC; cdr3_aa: CSVELRRSGGQYF
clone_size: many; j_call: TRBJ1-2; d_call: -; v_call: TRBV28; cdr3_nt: TGTGCCAGCACCTGGGAGGGGGGCGCTGACTATGGCTACACCTTC; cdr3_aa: CASTWEGGADYGYTF